Listed below are T cell receptor beta chains from one sample, sequenced in a study of technical replicates of blood from four donors. Assay used: immunoSEQ multiplex PCR; TCRdb lists only in-frame clones, some missing. The table includes roughly 70,000 clones, approximately 94% detected once. The sequenced material came from T cells isolated from PBMCs. These receptors were collected from a human donor in good health. Both conserved end residues are part of each CDR3. The order of the fields is J gene, D gene, V gene, clone size, CDR3 protein, CDR3 DNA. D genes are given only for firm matches. Only some rows state a clone size, as once, few, many or a class for expanded clones.

j_gene: TRBJ2-5
d_gene: TRBD2
v_gene: TRBV7-3
abundance: .
CDR3aa: CASSPGARLAGEETQYF
CDR3nt: TGTGCCAGCAGCCCTGGAGCCAGACTAGCCGGGGAAGAGACCCAGTACTTC

j_gene: TRBJ2-1
d_gene: .
v_gene: TRBV10-1
abundance: once
CDR3aa: CASSESGSYNEQFF
CDR3nt: TGCGCCAGCAGTGAATCGGGTTCCTACAATGAGCAGTTCTTC

j_gene: TRBJ1-4
d_gene: TRBD1
v_gene: TRBV5-6
abundance: .
CDR3aa: CASSQGGALEKLFF
CDR3nt: TGTGCCAGCAGCCAAGGGGGCGCATTGGAAAAACTGTTTTTT

j_gene: TRBJ2-1
d_gene: .
v_gene: TRBV7-8
abundance: .
CDR3aa: CASSLEENSYNEQFF
CDR3nt: TGTGCCAGCAGCTTAGAAGAGAACTCCTACAATGAGCAGTTCTTC

j_gene: TRBJ1-3
d_gene: TRBD1
v_gene: TRBV2
abundance: .
CDR3aa: CASGGTGGGGNTIYF
CDR3nt: TGTGCCAGCGGAGGGACAGGGGGAGGTGGAAACACCATATATTTT

j_gene: TRBJ2-1
d_gene: TRBD2
v_gene: TRBV6-4
abundance: .
CDR3aa: CASSDSSGSYNEQFF
CDR3nt: TGTGCCAGCAGTGACTCTAGCGGGAGCTACAATGAGCAGTTCTTC

j_gene: TRBJ2-4
d_gene: TRBD2
v_gene: TRBV7-9
abundance: .
CDR3aa: CASSPLAGGSKNIQYF
CDR3nt: TGTGCCAGCAGCCCCCTCGCGGGAGGGTCCAAAAACATTCAGTACTTC

j_gene: TRBJ1-1
d_gene: .
v_gene: TRBV30
abundance: few
CDR3aa: CAWSRTEAFF
CDR3nt: TGTGCCTGGAGTCGGACTGAAGCTTTCTTT

j_gene: TRBJ2-5
d_gene: .
v_gene: TRBV2
abundance: .
CDR3aa: CASSRLETQYF
CDR3nt: TGTGCCAGCAGTCGTTTGGAGACCCAGTACTTC

j_gene: TRBJ2-2
d_gene: .
v_gene: TRBV2
abundance: .
CDR3aa: CASSILRQGTGELFF
CDR3nt: TGTGCCAGCAGCATTCTCCGTCAGGGCACCGGGGAGCTGTTTTTT

j_gene: TRBJ1-2
d_gene: TRBD1
v_gene: TRBV7-9
abundance: .
CDR3aa: CASSFLTGSSGYTF
CDR3nt: TGTGCCAGCAGCTTCTTGACAGGGTCTAGTGGCTACACCTTC

j_gene: TRBJ2-7
d_gene: .
v_gene: TRBV27
abundance: .
CDR3aa: CASSSQGVQYF
CDR3nt: TGTGCCAGCAGTTCACAGGGCGTACAGTACTTC

j_gene: TRBJ1-1
d_gene: .
v_gene: TRBV2
abundance: .
CDR3aa: CASSGGVVFF
CDR3nt: TGTGCCAGCAGTGGGGGGGTAGTTTTCTTT

j_gene: TRBJ1-3
d_gene: TRBD1
v_gene: TRBV7-4
abundance: .
CDR3aa: CASRQGDGAGNTIYF
CDR3nt: TGTGCCAGCAGACAGGGGGACGGAGCTGGAAACACCATATATTTT

j_gene: TRBJ1-1
d_gene: TRBD1
v_gene: TRBV6-5
abundance: few
CDR3aa: CASTDPGQGRTEAFF
CDR3nt: TGTGCCAGCACCGACCCGGGACAGGGGAGGACTGAAGCTTTCTTT

j_gene: TRBJ2-7
d_gene: TRBD2
v_gene: TRBV7-9
abundance: .
CDR3aa: CASRLHTSGSYEQYF
CDR3nt: TGTGCCAGCAGGCTTCACACTAGCGGGAGTTACGAGCAGTACTTC

j_gene: TRBJ1-2
d_gene: .
v_gene: TRBV7-9
abundance: .
CDR3aa: CASSITSPVYGYTF
CDR3nt: TGTGCCAGCAGCATCACGTCCCCGGTTTATGGCTACACCTTC

j_gene: TRBJ1-4
d_gene: .
v_gene: TRBV7-9
abundance: .
CDR3aa: CASSLVTDEEKLFF
CDR3nt: TGTGCCAGCAGCTTAGTAACAGACGAGGAAAAACTGTTTTTT

j_gene: TRBJ2-7
d_gene: TRBD2
v_gene: TRBV10-3
abundance: .
CDR3aa: CAISPSGSGSYEQYF
CDR3nt: TGTGCCATCAGTCCTAGCGGGTCCGGGTCCTACGAGCAGTACTTC

j_gene: TRBJ1-2
d_gene: .
v_gene: TRBV27
abundance: .
CDR3aa: CASRSFRQSFYGYTF
CDR3nt: TGTGCCAGCCGTTCGTTTAGACAGTCTTTTTATGGCTACACCTTC

j_gene: TRBJ2-7
d_gene: .
v_gene: TRBV21-1
abundance: .
CDR3aa: CASSNPRLAASYEQYF
CDR3nt: TGTGCCAGCAGCAACCCTCGACTAGCGGCCTCCTACGAGCAGTACTTC

j_gene: TRBJ1-4
d_gene: .
v_gene: TRBV6-1
abundance: .
CDR3aa: CASSERDNMLFF
CDR3nt: TGTGCCAGCAGTGAACGGGACAATATGTTGTTTTTT

j_gene: TRBJ2-1
d_gene: TRBD2
v_gene: TRBV11-3
abundance: .
CDR3aa: CASSLVGTSGNNEQFF
CDR3nt: TGTGCCAGCAGCTTAGTGGGGACTAGCGGGAACAATGAGCAGTTCTTC

j_gene: TRBJ1-1
d_gene: TRBD1
v_gene: TRBV30
abundance: .
CDR3aa: CAWSAFFGTGGDGTEAFF
CDR3nt: TGTGCCTGGAGTGCCTTTTTCGGGACAGGAGGGGATGGCACTGAAGCTTTCTTT

j_gene: TRBJ2-7
d_gene: TRBD2
v_gene: TRBV27
abundance: .
CDR3aa: CASCRSPPGVLDLGGGYEQYF
CDR3nt: TGTGCCAGCTGCCGAAGCCCTCCGGGGGTTCTAGACTTGGGGGGAGGGTACGAGCAGTACTTC

j_gene: TRBJ1-2
d_gene: TRBD1
v_gene: TRBV23-1
abundance: .
CDR3aa: CASSQSPGQGYGYTF
CDR3nt: TGCGCCAGCAGTCAATCCCCGGGACAGGGCTATGGCTACACCTTC

j_gene: TRBJ2-2
d_gene: .
v_gene: TRBV6-4
abundance: .
CDR3aa: CASSADYTGELFF
CDR3nt: TGTGCCAGCAGTGCCGACTACACCGGGGAGCTGTTTTTT

j_gene: TRBJ2-2
d_gene: TRBD2
v_gene: TRBV6-5
abundance: .
CDR3aa: CASSYASGSSGELFF
CDR3nt: TGTGCCAGCAGTTACGCTAGCGGGAGTTCCGGGGAGCTGTTTTTT